The 26 T cell receptor beta chains given below trace back to one sample, sequenced in a study of regulatory T cells in long-lasting Graves disease. The time point denotes: newly diagnosed GD, antithyroid drugs for less than 3 months. TCR sequences were obtained from RNA taken from PBMCs. Arm-PCR of CDR3 regions and iRepertoire HTBI primers were the basis on which TCR beta libraries were built. TCRdb reanalysed the multiplex PCR reads using MiXCR and keeps one entry per CDR3 protein. This sample has approximately 440,000 distinct CDR3 sequences, with 15% to 20% found just once. The same sample was also used in a study of T cells in Graves' hyperthyroidism and ophthalmopathy.

Sequences were derived from peripheral blood mononuclear cells (PBMCs), sampled at new diagnosis, from a patient treated with antithyroid drugs. Receptor source: a man in his forties with Graves disease.

The V gene is TRBV6-1, the J gene TRBJ1-4, with 9 bases identical to TRBD1. Per germline, CDR1 MNHNS and CDR2 SASEGT. The CDR3 is 15 amino acids. Trimming cost V 2 bases and J 8 bases; bases outside gene matches: 6. DNA of the CDR3: TGTGCCAGCAGTGAAAAGGGGACAGGGAGGGAAAAACTGTTTTTT. Its translation: CASSEKGTGREKLFF.

Many counts were recorded for this clonotype. This rearrangement joins TRBV18 to TRBJ1-2; no reliable D call. V was clipped by 4 bases and J by 0 bases, with 15 bases between them. The germline gives CDR1 KGHSH, CDR2 LQKENI. CDR3 size: 16 residues. CDR3 amino acids: CASSLNLMDPNYGYTF. The CDR3 DNA follows: TGTGCCAGCTCACTGAACCTCATGGACCCTAACTATGGCTACACCTTC. The entire variable domain, with the rest obtained from reference TRBV18 and TRBJ1-2, is as follows: NAGVMQNPRHLVRRRGQEARLRCSPMKGHSHVYWYRQLPEEGLKFMVYLQKENIIDESGMPKERFSAEFPKEGPSILRIQQVVRGDSAAYFCASSLNLMDPNYGYTFGSGTRLTVV.

This clonotype was picked up a small number of times. The rearrangement joins TRBV11-2 to TRBJ2-6; tentative D call: TRBD1 (6 bases). The ends were cut back, 5 bases at V and 2 bases at J, with 13 bases in the middle. The length of the CDR3 is 16 residues. In germline, CDR1 is SGHAT, CDR2 FQNNGV. This CDR3 reads CASSGRGWTGANVLTF. DNA for the CDR3: TGTGCCAGCAGCGGAAGGGGGTGGACTGGGGCCAACGTCCTGACTTTC. The entire variable domain, with the rest obtained from reference TRBV11-2 and TRBJ2-6, is as follows: EAGVAQSPRYKIIEKRQSVAFWCNPISGHATLYWYQQILGQGPKLLIQFQNNGVVDDSQLPKDRFSAERLKGVDSTLKIQPAKLEDSAVYLCASSGRGWTGANVLTFGAGSRLTVL.

In this sample, this clonotype turned up many times. The V gene is TRBV19, the J gene TRBJ2-5, with unresolved D. The V and J ends lost 5 bases and 5 bases respectively, with 9 bases between them. Germline-derived CDR1 and CDR2 are LNHDA and SQIVND (reference sequence). This CDR3 contains 12 residues. CDR3: CASSVMGETQYF. The CDR3 region has the DNA TGTGCCAGTAGTGTGATGGGGGAGACCCAGTACTTC.

The chain joins TRBV5-1 to TRBJ2-5; 9 bases are a match to TRBD1. The CDR3 is made up of 17 amino acids. With V trimmed by 3 bases and J by 0 bases, 9 bases remained unmatched. Germline assignment: CDR1 SGHRS and CDR2 YFSETQ. In DNA form, the CDR3 reads TGCGCCAGCAGCTGGCCCGGGACAGGGACGTACCAAGAGACCCAGTACTTC. This encodes CASSWPGTGTYQETQYF.

This clonotype was picked up many times. The gene calls are TRBV7-9 and TRBJ2-5; TRBD1 matches 9 bases. The J segment lost 4 bases and the V segment lost 4 bases, leaving 13 bases of the junction unmatched. Germline loops: CDR1 SEHNR, CDR2 FQNEAQ (reference sequence). This CDR3 is 17 amino acids long. The DNA for the CDR3 is TGTGCCAGCAGCTCGCCAGGGACAGGGACCCTACGAGAGACCCAGTACTTC. Protein sequence: CASSSPGTGTLRETQYF.

This clonotype has at least ten counts. The chain employs TRBV6-1 and TRBJ1-5; D unresolved. This CDR3 contains 16 residues. CDR1 and CDR2 (germline): MNHNS, SASEGT. The V gene lost 4 bases and the J gene lost 5 bases, with 18 bases spanning the gap. Here the CDR3 reads CASSGLGIIFHQPQHF. CDR3 coding DNA: TGTGCCAGCAGTGGGTTGGGTATTATTTTTCATCAGCCCCAGCATTTT.

This clonotype was counted only a few times. V gene TRBV24-1 combines with J gene TRBJ2-7; 7 bases match TRBD1. CDR1 is KGHDR and CDR2 is SFDVKD in the germline V gene. This CDR3 contains 14 residues. J gave up 3 bases and V 2 bases, and 3 bases lay outside the gene matches. The CDR3 is CATSDSRDSYEQYF. The CDR3 DNA is TGTGCCACCAGTGATTCCCGGGACAGCTACGAGCAGTACTTC.

This clonotype was seen once. The chain couples TRBV20-1 to TRBJ1-5; 12 bases are a match to TRBD1. V lost 1 base, J lost 1 base, and 5 bases stayed unmatched. Germline V CDR1 and CDR2: DFQATT, SNEGSKA (reference sequence). The CDR3 runs to 17 residues. The CDR3 bases are TGCAGTGCTAGAGGTGGGGACAGGGGGCCAAGCAATCAGCCCCAGCATTTT. Protein product: CSARGGDRGPSNQPQHF.

This clonotype has at least ten counts. The genes are TRBV27 and TRBJ2-1, with 7 bases aligning to TRBD2. The CDR3 contains 14 residues. The V gene end was trimmed by 6 bases and the J gene end by 8 bases; junction bases not matched to a gene: 10. The germline V gene has CDR1 MNHEY and CDR2 SMNVEV (reference sequence). The CDR3: CASRMEGGSDEQFF. The CDR3 bases are TGTGCCAGCAGGATGGAGGGCGGGAGCGATGAGCAGTTCTTC.

V gene TRBV28 combines with J gene TRBJ2-6; no clear D. V dropped 6 bases and J dropped 0 bases, with 6 bases sitting between them. This CDR3 is 14 amino acids long. The germline V gene has CDR1 MDHEN and CDR2 SYDVKM. The CDR3 bases are TGTGCCAGCAGGGGCTTCTCTGGGGCCAACGTCCTGACTTTC. This codes for CASRGFSGANVLTF.

In its sample, this clonotype was seen many times. The rearrangement joins TRBV6-1 to TRBJ1-5; TRBD1 matches at 7 bases. The V gene end was trimmed by 5 bases and the J gene end by 5 bases; junction bases not matched to a gene: 3. The germline CDR1 and CDR2 sequences are MNHNS and SASEGT. The CDR3 totals 13 residues. The CDR3 DNA is TGTGCCAGCAGTCATACAGGGGATCAGCCCCAGCATTTT. It yields the protein CASSHTGDQPQHF.

The table lists this clonotype with many counts. This chain links TRBV6-1 with TRBJ1-5; 7 positions agree with TRBD1. The CDR3 is made up of 14 amino acids. Looked up from germline, CDR1 is MNHNS and CDR2 is SASEGT. Unmatched junction bases numbered 3, after V lost 5 bases and J lost 2 bases. The CDR3: CASSRDRGNQPQHF. CDR3 bases: TGTGCCAGCAGTCGTGACAGGGGCAATCAGCCCCAGCATTTT.

On this clonotype itself: A clone one base away is much larger, so this may be a read error. This chain connects TRBV29-1 to TRBJ2-1, with D hard to call. The length of the CDR3 is 14 residues. Germline assignment: CDR1 SQVTM and CDR2 ANQGSEA. Written as DNA, the CDR3 is TGCAGCGTTGAAGGGCGGAACTCCCACAATGAGCAGTTCTTC. It encodes CSVEGRNSHNEQFF.

Ten or more counts support this clonotype. This chain connects TRBV20-1 to TRBJ2-1; 11 bases agree with TRBD2. The CDR3 consists of 13 residues. Looked up from germline, CDR1 is DFQATT and CDR2 is SNEGSKA (reference sequence). V gave up 6 bases and J gave up 7 bases; unmatched junction bases: 5. The CDR3 region is CSARSGRANEQFF. Written as DNA, the CDR3 is TGCAGTGCCCGTAGCGGGAGGGCAAATGAGCAGTTCTTC.

The chain couples TRBV19 to TRBJ2-2, with 9 positions matching TRBD2. CDR1 is LNHDA and CDR2 is SQIVND in the germline V gene (reference sequence). The CDR3 has 16 residues. With 1 base clipped from V and 1 base from J, the junction kept 1 base outside the gene matches. CDR3 nucleotide sequence: TGTGCCAGTAGTATAGGACTAGCGGTGAACACCGGGGAGCTGTTTTTT. This sequence encodes CASSIGLAVNTGELFF.

This clonotype was observed many times. The junction differs from germline at one of its ends, possibly a read error. CDR3 sequence (DNA): TGCAGTGCTAGAGACCGTCCATCAAACACTGAAGCTTTCTTC. It translates to CSARDRPSNTEAFF. V and J are TRBV20-1 and TRBJ1-1; D is undetermined. Looked up from germline, CDR1 is DFQATT and CDR2 is SNEGSKA (reference sequence). This CDR3 is built from 14 residues.

This clonotype was counted at least ten times. The chain carries TRBV27 and TRBJ1-1; D ambiguous. Germline V gene sequence: CDR1 MNHEY, CDR2 SMNVEV (reference sequence). Trimming left V 5 bases short and J 0 bases short, with 16 bases between. The CDR3 covers 16 residues. CDR3: CASSLSLWEMNTEAFF. In nucleotides, the CDR3 is TGTGCCAGCAGTCTTTCTCTTTGGGAGATGAACACTGAAGCTTTCTTT.

The table lists this clonotype with many counts. The V and J genes are TRBV20-1 and TRBJ2-7; TRBD2 matches 9 bases. The V gene's germline CDR1 is DFQATT and CDR2 SNEGSKA (reference sequence). There are 14 residues in the CDR3. J lost 1 base, V lost 3 bases, and 4 bases had no gene match. This CDR3 reads CSASALAGSYEQYF. The CDR3 DNA sequence: TGCAGTGCTAGTGCGCTAGCGGGATCCTACGAGCAGTACTTC.

This clonotype was seen repeatedly, ten times or more. The V gene is TRBV28, the J gene TRBJ2-7; TRBD1 or TRBD2 may be the D gene (5 bases each). This CDR3 region has 15 residues. Germline V gene lookup returns CDR1 MDHEN and CDR2 SYDVKM. The V gene lost 7 bases and the J gene lost 7 bases, with 23 bases spanning the gap. CDR3 sequence: CASTQRGSRRGEQYF. CDR3 DNA: TGTGCCAGCACCCAGAGGGGTAGCCGAAGAGGGGAGCAGTACTTC. Looking up the rest from reference TRBV28 and TRBJ2-7 gives the full variable domain: DVKVTQSSRYLVKRTGEKVFLECVQDMDHENMFWYRQDPGLGLRLIYFSYDVKMKEKGDIPEGYSVSREKKERFSLILESASTNQTSMYLCASTQRGSRRGEQYFGPGTRLTVT.

This clonotype was counted at least ten times. The chain combines TRBV28 with TRBJ2-7; 8 positions match TRBD2. Germline assignment: CDR1 MDHEN and CDR2 SYDVKM. The CDR3 is 15 residues long. J gave up 3 bases and V 3 bases, and 7 bases lay outside the gene matches. The CDR3 DNA reads TGTGCCAGCAGTTTCGGGGGGGGGCAGCTCTACGAGCAGTACTTC. This gives the protein CASSFGGGQLYEQYF.

In this sample, this clonotype turned up many times. The chain recombines TRBV27 with TRBJ2-7, with D hard to call. Germline V gene sequence: CDR1 MNHEY, CDR2 SMNVEV (reference sequence). Trimming took 5 bases from V and 3 from J, leaving 11 bases between them. The CDR3 covers 13 residues. Written as DNA, the CDR3 is TGTGCCAGCAGTCTGCAGGAGAGCTACGAGCAGTACTTC. Its protein product is CASSLQESYEQYF.

This clonotype was recorded at least ten times. The rearrangement uses TRBV5-1 and TRBJ1-1; possible D gene TRBD1, 5 bases. Germline-derived CDR1 and CDR2 are SGHRS and YFSETQ. The V and J ends lost 4 bases and 1 base respectively, with 17 bases between them. The CDR3 is 16 residues long. CDR3 loop: CASSLGHHRGNTEAFF. In DNA, the CDR3 is TGCGCCAGCAGCCTCGGACACCACAGAGGGAACACTGAAGCTTTCTTT.

This clonotype was observed at least ten times. The chain links TRBV12-3 or TRBV12-4 to TRBJ2-7, with 7 nucleotides matching TRBD2. The length of the CDR3 is 15 residues. V gave up 4 bases and J gave up 0 bases; unmatched junction bases: 6. The CDR3 spells CASSSHGGSSYEQYF. As DNA, the CDR3 is TGTGCCAGCAGTTCCCATGGCGGGAGCTCCTACGAGCAGTACTTC.

The table lists this clonotype with many counts. The V and J genes are TRBV7-9 and TRBJ2-7; 10 bases fit TRBD1. The CDR3 contains 13 residues. Per germline, CDR1 SEHNR and CDR2 FQNEAQ (reference sequence). V lost 7 bases to trimming and J lost 3 bases; unmatched junction nucleotides: 3. CDR3 region: CASIGTGVYEQYF. The DNA for the CDR3 is TGTGCCAGCATCGGGACAGGGGTCTACGAGCAGTACTTC.

This clonotype has a count of ten or more. The V and J genes are TRBV20-1 and TRBJ2-7; D is perhaps TRBD1 (5 bases). In germline, CDR1 is DFQATT, CDR2 SNEGSKA (reference sequence). The length of the CDR3 is 17 residues. Trimming cost V 0 bases and J 1 base, with 19 bases left between them. The CDR3 nucleotides read TGCAGTGCTAGAGATAGTGGGGTTCAGGGTCGGTCCTACGAGCAGTACTTC. Translating it yields CSARDSGVQGRSYEQYF.